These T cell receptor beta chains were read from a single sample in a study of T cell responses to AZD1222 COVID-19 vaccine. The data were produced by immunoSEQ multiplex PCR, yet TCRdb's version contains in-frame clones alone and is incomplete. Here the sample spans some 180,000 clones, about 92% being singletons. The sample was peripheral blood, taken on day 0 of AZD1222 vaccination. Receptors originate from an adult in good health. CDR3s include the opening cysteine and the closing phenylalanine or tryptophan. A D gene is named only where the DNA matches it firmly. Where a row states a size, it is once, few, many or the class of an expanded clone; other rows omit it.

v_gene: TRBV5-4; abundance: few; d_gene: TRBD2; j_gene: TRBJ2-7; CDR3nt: TGTGCCAGCAGCCCGGGACTAGCGGCCTACGAGCAGTACTTC; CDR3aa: CASSPGLAAYEQYF
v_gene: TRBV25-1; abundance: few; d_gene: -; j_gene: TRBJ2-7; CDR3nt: TGTGCCAGCAGTGAAAGTCGGGCCGGGGAGCAGTACTTC; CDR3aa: CASSESRAGEQYF
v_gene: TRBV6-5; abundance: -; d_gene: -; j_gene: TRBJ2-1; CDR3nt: TGTGCCAGCAGTTACGACGACTACAATGAGCAGTTCTTC; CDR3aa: CASSYDDYNEQFF
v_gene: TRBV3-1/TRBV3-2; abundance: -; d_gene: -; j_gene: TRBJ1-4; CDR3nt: TGTGCCAGCAGCCATGACGCAACTAATGAAAAACTGTTTTTT; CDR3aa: CASSHDATNEKLFF
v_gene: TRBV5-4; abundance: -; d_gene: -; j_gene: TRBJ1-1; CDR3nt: TGTGCCTGTGCAGGGACGGGGAACACTGAAGCTTTCTTT; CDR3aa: CACAGTGNTEAFF
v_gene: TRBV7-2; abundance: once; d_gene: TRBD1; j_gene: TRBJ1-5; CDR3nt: TGTGCCAGCAGCAGTTCAGGGGGAGGGGATCAGCCCCAGCATTTT; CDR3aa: CASSSSGGGDQPQHF
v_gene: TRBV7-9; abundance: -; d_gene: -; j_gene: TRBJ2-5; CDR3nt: TGTGCCAGCAGCAGGCGGGGCGGTGATGGTCAAGAGACCCAGTACTTC; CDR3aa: CASSRRGGDGQETQYF
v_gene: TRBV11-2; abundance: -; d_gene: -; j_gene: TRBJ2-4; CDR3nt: TGTGCCAGCACCCTCGGACAAGCAATAGCCAAAAACATTCAGTACTTC; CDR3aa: CASTLGQAIAKNIQYF
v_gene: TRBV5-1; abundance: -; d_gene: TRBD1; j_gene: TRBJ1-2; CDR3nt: TGCGCCAGCACCAATGACAGGGGCTATGGCTACACCTTC; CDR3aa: CASTNDRGYGYTF
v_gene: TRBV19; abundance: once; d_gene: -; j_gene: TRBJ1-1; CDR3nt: TGTGCCAGTAGCCGGGGGGACACTGAAGCTTTCTTT; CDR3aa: CASSRGDTEAFF
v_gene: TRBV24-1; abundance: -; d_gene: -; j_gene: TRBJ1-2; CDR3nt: TGTGCCACCAGTGGCTTAGGGTTGTCCGGTGGCTACACCTTC; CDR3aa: CATSGLGLSGGYTF
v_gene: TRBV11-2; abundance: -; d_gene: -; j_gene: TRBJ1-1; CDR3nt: TGTGCCAGCAGCAGGCAGGGATCGTTTCCTGAAGCTTTCTTT; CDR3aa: CASSRQGSFPEAFF
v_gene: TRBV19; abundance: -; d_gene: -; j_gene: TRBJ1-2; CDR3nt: TGTGCCAGTAGACGGGACCCCACTGAGGGCTACACCTTC; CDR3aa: CASRRDPTEGYTF
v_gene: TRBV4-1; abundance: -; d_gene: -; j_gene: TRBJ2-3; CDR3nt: TGCGCCAGCAGCCAAGTGGGGCGTTCTAGCACAGATACGCAGTATTTT; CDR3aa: CASSQVGRSSTDTQYF
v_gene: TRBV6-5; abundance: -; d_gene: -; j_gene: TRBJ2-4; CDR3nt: TGTGCCAGCGGCGGCGACAATAAAAACATTCAGTACTTC; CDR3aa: CASGGDNKNIQYF
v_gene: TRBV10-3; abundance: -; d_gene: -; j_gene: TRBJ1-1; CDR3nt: TGTGCCATCAGTGATTCCTTGGACATGAACACTGAAGCTTTCTTT; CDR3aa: CAISDSLDMNTEAFF
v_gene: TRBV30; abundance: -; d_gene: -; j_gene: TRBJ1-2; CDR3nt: TGTGCCTGGACGCGCGTCTCCCCTCTTCTGCCTAGATTC; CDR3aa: CAWTRVSPLLPRF
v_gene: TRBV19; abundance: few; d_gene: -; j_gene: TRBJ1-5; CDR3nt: TGTGCCAGTAGCCGGGACAAACAGCCCCAGCATTTT; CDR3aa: CASSRDKQPQHF
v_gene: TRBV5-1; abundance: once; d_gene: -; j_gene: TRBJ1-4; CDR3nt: TGCGCCAGCAGCTTGGACTATTCCAGGGTCTTCGAAAAACTGTTTTTT; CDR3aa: CASSLDYSRVFEKLFF
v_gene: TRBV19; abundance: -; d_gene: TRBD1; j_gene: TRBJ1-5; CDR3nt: TGTGCCAGTAGTATAGAGTCAGGGGGTTGGACTCAGCCCCAGCATTTT; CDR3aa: CASSIESGGWTQPQHF
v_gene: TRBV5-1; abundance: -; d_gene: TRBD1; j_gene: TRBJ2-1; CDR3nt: TGCGCCAGCAGCTTGACAGGGGGCACCTACAATGAGCAGTTCTTC; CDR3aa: CASSLTGGTYNEQFF
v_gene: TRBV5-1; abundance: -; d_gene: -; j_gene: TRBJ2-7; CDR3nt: TGCGCCAGCAGCCCTCAGGGGTCCCTCTACGAGCAGTACTTC; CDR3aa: CASSPQGSLYEQYF
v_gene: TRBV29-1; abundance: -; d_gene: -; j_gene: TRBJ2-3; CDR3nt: TGCAGCGTCCTCGGGAGTAGAATCACAGATACGCAGTATTTT; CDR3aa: CSVLGSRITDTQYF
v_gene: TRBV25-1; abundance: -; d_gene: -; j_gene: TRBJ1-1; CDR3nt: TGTGCCAGCAGTTTCAACAGGGACCTTGAAAAAGCTTTCTTT; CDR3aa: CASSFNRDLEKAFF
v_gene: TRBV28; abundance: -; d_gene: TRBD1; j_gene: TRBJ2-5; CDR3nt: TGTGCCAGCATTCCGGGACAGGGAGGCCTGGGGTACTTC; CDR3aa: CASIPGQGGLGYF
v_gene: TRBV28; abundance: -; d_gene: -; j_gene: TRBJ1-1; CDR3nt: TGTGCCGGGCAAGGGCTAGGGAACACTGAAGCTTTCTTT; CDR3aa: CAGQGLGNTEAFF
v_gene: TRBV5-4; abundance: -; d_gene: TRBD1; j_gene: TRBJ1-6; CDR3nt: TGTGCCAGCAGTAAGACAGGGAATTCACCCCTCCACTTT; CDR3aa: CASSKTGNSPLHF
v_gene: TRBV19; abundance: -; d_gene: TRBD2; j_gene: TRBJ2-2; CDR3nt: TGTGCCAGTATGGCTAGCGGGGGCTTATCGCACGGGGAGCTGTTTTTT; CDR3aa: CASMASGGLSHGELFF
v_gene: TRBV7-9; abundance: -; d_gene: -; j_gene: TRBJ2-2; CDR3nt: TGTGCCAGCAGCTTAGCCGTTAGGGGGGAGCTGTTTTTT; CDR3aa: CASSLAVRGELFF
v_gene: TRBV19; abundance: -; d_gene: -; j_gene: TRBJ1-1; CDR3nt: TGTGCCAGTAGGGGGATGGGGAACACTGAAGCTTTCTTT; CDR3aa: CASRGMGNTEAFF